This T cell receptor beta chain appears in the sequencing data of a study of early T cells in non-severe SARS-CoV-2 infection. Study results and caveats: Missing private and CD4 specificities, VDJdb matching favored anti-spike CD8 responses.

The V gene's germline CDR1 is SGHTA and CDR2 FQGNSA. V trimming: 0 bases; J trimming: 6 bases; junction bases outside the gene matches: 13. The CDR3 consists of 19 residues. Each cDNA molecule carried a unique molecular identifier. TCRdb re-called the 5' RACE reads with MiXCR, one entry per CDR3 protein. The sample holds 26,000 or so distinct CDR3 sequences, approximately 5% seen once. This clonotype was detected ten times or more. Its antigen is not known. The gene calls are TRBV7-2 and TRBJ2-3; 12 bases match TRBD2. The sample consisted of whole blood. The clonotype was recovered from an adult who was a healthcare worker with PCR-confirmed SARS-CoV-2 infection or an uninfected control (not recorded which). In nucleotides, the CDR3 is TGTGCCAGCAGCTTAGCTCCCCGGGGGCTAGCGGGGGGGCCCGATACGCAGTATTTT. It codes for CASSLAPRGLAGGPDTQYF.